The 17 T cell receptor beta chains presented below share a single source sample, sequenced in a study of blood T cell repertoires in COVID-19. Assay used: immunoSEQ multiplex PCR; TCRdb lists only in-frame clones, some missing. This table holds some 70,000 clones, 84% found once. The specimen sequenced was peripheral blood. The receptors here all came from a man aged 50-59 years with COVID-19, enrolled during active disease.

The chain employs TRBV5-1 and TRBJ2-7; possible D gene TRBD1, 6 bases. V was cut by 4 bases and J by 2 bases, with 13 bases left in between. Germline-derived CDR1 and CDR2 are SGHRS and YFSETQ. This CDR3 is built from 14 residues. The CDR3 sequence: CASSHDRSPYEQYF. CDR3 in DNA: TGCGCCAGCAGCCATGACAGGTCCCCCTACGAGCAGTACTTC. The full variable domain, its missing parts supplied by reference TRBV5-1 and TRBJ2-7, is KAGVTQTPRYLIKTRGQQVTLSCSPISGHRSVSWYQQTPGQGLQFLFEYFSETQRNKGNFPGRFSGRQFSNSRSEMNVSTLELGDSALYLCASSHDRSPYEQYFGPGTRLTVT.

The chain has TRBV13 and TRBJ2-6; 12 nucleotides match TRBD2. Germline V gives CDR1 PRHDT, CDR2 FYEKMQ (reference sequence). The V segment lost 4 bases and the J segment 3 bases; nucleotides outside the gene matches: 4. This CDR3 is built from 17 residues. CDR3 region: CASSSSGGAGGANVLTF. Written as DNA, the CDR3 is TGTGCCAGCAGCTCTAGCGGGGGGGCTGGTGGGGCCAACGTCCTGACTTTC.

J is TRBJ2-7 and V is TRBV9; no clear D gene. The CDR3 extends over 12 amino acids. Germline V gene lookup returns CDR1 SGDLS and CDR2 YYNGEE. Trimming left V 4 bases short and J 0 bases short, with 5 bases between. CDR3 loop: CASSPDSYEQYF. CDR3 DNA sequence: TGTGCCAGCAGCCCAGACTCCTACGAGCAGTACTTC.

This chain uses TRBV6-5 with TRBJ2-7; unclear D gene. The length of the CDR3 is 16 residues. The germline V gene has CDR1 MNHEY and CDR2 SVGAGI. The V gene lost 1 base and the J gene lost 0 bases, with 13 bases spanning the gap. The CDR3 DNA follows: TGTGCCAGCAGTTACTTCCGCGGCTCGAACTCCTACGAGCAGTACTTC. Translation: CASSYFRGSNSYEQYF.

Only a few counts were recorded for this clone. The chain joins TRBV28 to TRBJ1-6, with a possible D match to TRBD1 (5 bases). CDR3 size: 14 residues. Trimming left V 8 bases short and J 5 bases short, with 13 bases between. The germline V gene encodes CDR1 MDHEN and CDR2 SYDVKM. DNA of the CDR3: TGTGCCAGCCTACGGGACTCACATAATTCACCCCTCCACTTT. This sequence encodes CASLRDSHNSPLHF. The full variable domain, with the rest looked up from reference TRBV28 and TRBJ1-6, is DVKVTQSSRYLVKRTGEKVFLECVQDMDHENMFWYRQDPGLGLRLIYFSYDVKMKEKGDIPEGYSVSREKKERFSLILESASTNQTSMYLCASLRDSHNSPLHFGNGTRLTVT.

V gene TRBV7-9 combines with J gene TRBJ1-2; 7 bases map to TRBD1. CDR3 length: 13 residues. With 5 bases clipped from V and 7 bases from J, the junction kept 7 bases outside the gene matches. Germline values: CDR1 SEHNR, CDR2 FQNEAQ (reference sequence). The CDR3 is CASSRSGGSGYTF. The CDR3 nucleotides are TGTGCCAGCAGCCGATCAGGGGGATCTGGCTACACCTTC.

The chain uses TRBV23-1 and TRBJ2-1; 8 bases align to TRBD2. TRBV23-1 is noted as an ORF with a role that remains uncertain. The V and J ends lost 2 bases and 5 bases, in that order; junction bases with no gene match: 14. CDR3 length: 18 amino acids. DNA of the CDR3: TGCGCCAGCAGTCAAAAGTTCTGGACTAGCACAGAGAACAATGAGCAGTTCTTC. This codes for CASSQKFWTSTENNEQFF.

This chain's CDR3 is CASSVVGGIGYTF. In nucleotides, the CDR3 is TGTGCCAGCAGTGTGGTAGGGGGCATCGGCTACACCTTC. The chain uses TRBV2 and TRBJ1-2; 7 bases align to TRBD1. The CDR3 runs to 13 residues. J was trimmed by 8 bases and V by 4 bases; bases with no gene match: 7. The V gene's germline CDR1 is SNHLY and CDR2 FYNNEI.

V is TRBV3-1 (or the pseudogene TRBV3-2) and J is TRBJ2-2, with 12 positions matching TRBD2. The CDR3 has 17 amino acids. With 4 bases clipped from V and 1 base from J, the junction kept 4 bases outside the gene matches. Germline CDR1 LGHDT, CDR2 YNNKEL (reference sequence). The CDR3 sequence is CASSPRLAGVNTGELFF. In DNA form, the CDR3 reads TGTGCCAGCAGCCCCAGACTAGCGGGGGTGAACACCGGGGAGCTGTTTTTT.

The chain links TRBV30 to TRBJ2-2; TRBD2 aligns across 12 bases. V lost 2 bases and J lost 4; bases outside the gene matches: 8. Germline CDR1 reads GTSNPN; CDR2 reads SVGIG (reference sequence). This CDR3 is 17 amino acids long. The DNA for the CDR3 is TGTGCCTGGAGTCTAGCGGGGGGGCCTTTGAGCACCGGGGAGCTGTTTTTT. This codes for CAWSLAGGPLSTGELFF. The full variable domain, completed using reference TRBV30 and TRBJ2-2, is SQTIHQWPATLVQPVGSPLSLECTVEGTSNPNLYWYRQAAGRGLQLLFYSVGIGQISSEVPQNLSASRPQDRQFILSSKKLLLSDSGFYLCAWSLAGGPLSTGELFFGEGSRLTVL.

J is TRBJ2-5 and V is TRBV5-4; D is undetermined. V was cut by 2 bases and J by 4 bases, with 6 bases left in between. Germline-derived CDR1 and CDR2 are SGHNT and YYREEE (reference sequence). This CDR3 is built from 12 residues. CDR3 in DNA: TGTGCCAGCAGCTTCTGGAGAGAGACCCAGTACTTC. This encodes CASSFWRETQYF. Supplemented by reference TRBV5-4 and TRBJ2-5, the full variable domain reads ETGVTQSPTHLIKTRGQQVTLRCSSQSGHNTVSWYQQALGQGPQFIFQYYREEENGRGNFPPRFSGLQFPNYSSELNVNALELDDSALYLCASSFWRETQYFGPGTRLLVL.

V and J are TRBV11-2 and TRBJ1-5; D is ambiguous. Between the trimmed V and J ends, which lost 4 bases and 0 bases, there was a span of 10 bases. Germline V gives CDR1 SGHAT, CDR2 FQNNGV. The CDR3 covers 15 residues. The CDR3 is CASSSLTGSNQPQHF. The DNA of the CDR3 is TGTGCCAGCAGCTCGCTTACCGGTAGCAATCAGCCCCAGCATTTT.

The V gene is TRBV7-9, the J gene TRBJ2-1; unclear D gene. The CDR3 runs to 14 residues. Trimming took 1 base from V and 5 from J, leaving 9 bases between them. CDR1 is SEHNR and CDR2 is FQNEAQ in the germline V gene (reference sequence). CDR3 loop: CASSLVVGDNEQFF. CDR3 in DNA: TGTGCCAGCAGCTTAGTCGTCGGAGACAATGAGCAGTTCTTC.

The chain links TRBV30 to TRBJ2-1; TRBD2 matches 10 bases. Per the germline V gene, CDR1 is GTSNPN and CDR2 is SVGIG (reference sequence). With V trimmed by 5 bases and J by 8 bases, 9 bases remained unmatched. The CDR3 covers 14 residues. CDR3 region: CAWDPGLAFHEQFF. CDR3 nucleotide sequence: TGTGCCTGGGATCCGGGACTAGCGTTCCATGAGCAGTTCTTC.

This clone was counted a few times. This chain connects TRBV5-4 to TRBJ2-7, with 7 bases fitting TRBD2. Per germline, CDR1 SGHNT and CDR2 YYREEE (reference sequence). With 4 bases clipped from V and 5 bases from J, the junction kept 9 bases outside the gene matches. This CDR3 comprises 14 residues. The CDR3 coding sequence is TGTGCCAGCAGCGGGGAGGGGCGGTCCAACGAGCAGTACTTC. The encoded protein is CASSGEGRSNEQYF.

The rearrangement joins TRBV30 to TRBJ1-5; 9 positions agree with TRBD1. The CDR3 contains 14 residues. V shed 3 bases and J 6 bases; nucleotides not matched to a gene: 6. Germline CDR1 reads GTSNPN; CDR2 reads SVGIG (reference sequence). The chain's CDR3 is CAWRQGALGQPQHF. DNA of the CDR3: TGTGCCTGGAGACAGGGGGCATTAGGTCAGCCCCAGCATTTT.

J is TRBJ2-3 and V is TRBV9; D remains ambiguous. V gave up 4 bases and J gave up 4 bases, with 16 bases separating them. The CDR3 length is 15 residues. Germline V gives CDR1 SGDLS, CDR2 YYNGEE. The CDR3 sequence: CASSHKIGYADTQYF. The CDR3 bases are TGTGCCAGCAGCCATAAGATCGGGTACGCAGATACGCAGTATTTT.